One sample yielded the 8 T cell receptor beta chains listed below, sequenced in a study of T cell responses to AZD1222 COVID-19 vaccine. Measured with immunoSEQ multiplex PCR; TCRdb has only the in-frame clones, and not every one. The sample carries approximately 180,000 clones, roughly 90% recorded once. The input for sequencing was peripheral blood, taken on day 0 of AZD1222 vaccination. All receptors derive from an adult in good health.

This sequence joins TRBV18 and TRBJ1-1; D perhaps matches TRBD1 (6 bases). With 5 bases removed from V and 4 bases from J, the gap between germline ends came to 11 bases. The length of the CDR3 is 13 residues. CDR1 and CDR2 (germline): KGHSH, LQKENI. CDR3 sequence (DNA): TGTGCCAGCTCAGGTCAGGGGACCACTGAAGCTTTCTTT. It yields the protein CASSGQGTTEAFF.

The rearrangement links TRBV11-3 to TRBJ2-1; D possibly corresponds to TRBD1 (5 bases). CDR3 length: 16 residues. Germline-derived CDR1 and CDR2 are SGHNT and YENEEA. V was trimmed by 5 bases and J by 6 bases, leaving 20 bases between them. The CDR3 region has the DNA TGTGCCAGCAGCCCGAGGCGAGGAGTCCAGGGCAATGAGCAGTTCTTC. This encodes CASSPRRGVQGNEQFF.

The DNA for the CDR3 is TGTGCCAGCAGTTTATCCCCTAGCGGGAGGGCCGCGAAAACCTACAATGAGCAGTTCTTC. It is translated as CASSLSPSGRAAKTYNEQFF. This rearrangement joins TRBV27 to TRBJ2-1; TRBD2 agrees at 12 bases. V lost 0 bases, J lost 2 bases, and 11 bases stayed unmatched. In germline, CDR1 is MNHEY, CDR2 SMNVEV (reference sequence). This CDR3 spans 20 amino acids.

The chain joins TRBV28 to TRBJ2-3; 9 bases are a match to TRBD2. In germline, CDR1 is MDHEN, CDR2 SYDVKM. With V trimmed by 4 bases and J by 1 base, 12 bases remained unmatched. The CDR3 is 18 amino acids. Here the CDR3 reads CASSSYHSGSLGTDTQYF. CDR3 bases: TGTGCCAGCAGTTCCTACCATAGCGGGAGCTTGGGCACAGATACGCAGTATTTT.

V gene TRBV2 combines with J gene TRBJ2-5; D assignment may be TRBD1 or TRBD2 (6 bases each). The V and J ends lost 5 bases and 5 bases respectively, with 30 bases between them. The CDR3 is 19 residues long. Germline V CDR1 and CDR2: SNHLY, FYNNEI. CDR3 loop: CASSPFLSGSAVGGETQYF. The CDR3 DNA is TGTGCCAGCAGTCCCTTCCTCTCCGGGAGTGCCGTAGGGGGGGAGACCCAGTACTTC.

This clone was counted a single time. The J gene is TRBJ1-2, the V gene TRBV21-1; the DNA was not compared with TRBD1, the D call given in the table. TRBV21-1 represents a pseudogene. The CDR3 is made up of 15 amino acids. The CDR3 DNA reads as TGTGCCAGCAGCAACCAGGGGGAAGTTAACTATGGCTACACCTTC. Its translation: CASSNQGEVNYGYTF.

The chain couples TRBV27 to TRBJ1-1; D is ambiguous. There are 16 residues in the CDR3. CDR1 and CDR2 from the germline V gene are MNHEY and SMNVEV (reference sequence). Trimming left V 0 bases short and J 7 bases short, with 18 bases between. This CDR3 is CASSLSIRAGSGEAFF. The DNA of the CDR3 is TGTGCCAGCAGTTTATCCATTCGGGCGGGGTCAGGTGAAGCTTTCTTT.

The DNA for the CDR3 is TGTGCCAGCAGCTTAAGTCTAGCGGGTCCGAATGAGCAGTTCTTC. Residues: CASSLSLAGPNEQFF. The V and J genes are TRBV11-2 and TRBJ2-1; 8 nucleotides line up with TRBD2. Germline V CDR1 and CDR2: SGHAT, FQNNGV. Trimming removed 2 bases from V and 7 bases from J; junction bases left unmatched: 7. The length of the CDR3 is 15 residues.